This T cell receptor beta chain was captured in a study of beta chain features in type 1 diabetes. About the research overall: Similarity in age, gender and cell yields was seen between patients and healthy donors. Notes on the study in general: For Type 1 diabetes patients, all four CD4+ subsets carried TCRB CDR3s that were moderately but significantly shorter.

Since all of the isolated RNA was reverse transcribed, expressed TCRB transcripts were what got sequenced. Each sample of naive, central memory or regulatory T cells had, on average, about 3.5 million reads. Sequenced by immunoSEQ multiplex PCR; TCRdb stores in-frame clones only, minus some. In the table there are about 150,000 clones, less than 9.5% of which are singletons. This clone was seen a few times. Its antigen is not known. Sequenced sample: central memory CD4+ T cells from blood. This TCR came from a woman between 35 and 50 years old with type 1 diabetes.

The DNA of the CDR3 is TGTGCCAGCAGCCACAGGGAGAGGAACACTGAAGCTTTCTTT. Translated, it gives CASSHRERNTEAFF. The chain uses TRBV25-1 and TRBJ1-1; D might be TRBD1 (6 bases). Trimming stripped 6 bases from V and 1 base from J, with 12 bases between. The germline gives CDR1 MGHDK, CDR2 SYGVNS. The CDR3 runs to 14 residues.